This entry lists 12 T cell receptor beta chains sequenced from one sample in a study of Graves' ophthalmopathy and Graves' hyperthyroidism. Amplifying from RNA transcripts, the study obtained TCR beta CDR3 regions. HTBI-primed RT-PCR formed the first round, and a multiplex PCR formed the second. TCRdb re-derived calls from the multiplex PCR reads in MiXCR, one entry per CDR3 protein. The sample records 500,000 to 800,000 distinct CDR3 sequences, more than 40% being singletons. Input material: peripheral blood. These TCRs come from an adult man with Graves' ophthalmopathy.

CDR3 DNA: TGTGCCAGCAGCTTAGCCTCTAGCGTTGGCGAGACCCAGTACTTC. It yields the protein CASSLASSVGETQYF. V and J are TRBV7-2 and TRBJ2-5; perhaps TRBD2 as D (6 bases). The V gene lost 0 bases and the J gene lost 5 bases, with 13 bases spanning the gap. The CDR3 runs to 15 residues. Germline values: CDR1 SGHTA, CDR2 FQGNSA.

This clonotype was counted a single time. V is TRBV29-1 and J is TRBJ1-1; D unresolved. The CDR3 length is 14 residues. The germline V and J ends were trimmed by 6 bases and 2 bases, with 16 bases remaining between them. Germline lookup yields CDR1 SQVTM and CDR2 ANQGSEA. CDR3 in DNA: TGCAGCGTCCACCTCCGGGTCGGAAACACTGAAGCTTTCTTT. Amino acid sequence: CSVHLRVGNTEAFF.

In its sample, this clonotype was seen many times. The chain joins TRBV9 to TRBJ1-6; no clear D. The CDR3 is 14 amino acids. CDR1 is SGDLS, CDR2 YYNGEE, per germline. Deletions cut 0 bases from V and 7 bases from J, with 8 bases between. CDR3 coding DNA: TGTGCCAGCAGCGTAGAACGCCTGAATTCACCCCTCCACTTT. Translated: CASSVERLNSPLHF.

This clonotype was seen repeatedly, ten times or more. The chain joins TRBV12-3 or TRBV12-4 to TRBJ1-3, with unresolved D. The V and J ends lost 4 bases and 0 bases respectively, with 7 bases between them. This CDR3 comprises 14 residues. CDR3 protein: CASSSTFSGNTIYF. Written as DNA, the CDR3 is TGTGCCAGCAGTTCGACCTTCTCTGGAAACACCATATATTTT.

About this clonotype itself: The CDR3 does not close with the conserved phenylalanine or tryptophan, likely indicating a read error. No DNA is shown, since the ends of the CDR3 on it are uncertain; the CDR3 is the one TCRdb lists. V is TRBV20-1 and J is TRBJ1-6. Counting both end residues, the CDR3 totals 8 amino acids. Germline V lookup: CDR1 DFQATT, CDR2 SNEGSKA (reference sequence). CDR3: CSASTPNY.

This chain links TRBV9 with TRBJ2-2; no definite D call. The V end lost 0 bases, the J end lost 2 bases, and 8 bases lay between the germline ends. The CDR3 has 15 residues. The germline gives CDR1 SGDLS, CDR2 YYNGEE. CDR3 bases: TGTGCCAGCAGCGTAGCTACAAGTAACACCGGGGAGCTGTTTTTT. Translating it yields CASSVATSNTGELFF. The variable domain in full, completed from reference TRBV9 and TRBJ2-2, reads DSGVTQTPKHLITATGQRVTLRCSPRSGDLSVYWYQQSLDQGLQFLIQYYNGEERAKGNILERFSAQQFPDLHSELNLSSLELGDSALYFCASSVATSNTGELFFGEGSRLTVL.

Worth noting for this clonotype: This may come from a read error, since a much larger clone is one base off. V usage is TRBV7-9 and J usage is TRBJ2-5; possible D gene TRBD1, 5 bases. CDR3 length: 15 residues. Germline V gives CDR1 SEHNR, CDR2 FQNEAQ (reference sequence). The CDR3 DNA reads TGTGCCCGCAGCTTAATGGGGCTGGGTAAGGAGACCCAGTACTTC. Amino acids: CARSLMGLGKETQYF.

There are many counts of this clonotype. The genes are TRBV7-7 and TRBJ2-5, with TRBD2 as a possible D gene (5 bases). The V end lost 4 bases, the J end lost 2 bases, and 8 bases lay between the germline ends. This CDR3 contains 13 residues. Germline V gene sequence: CDR1 SSHAT, CDR2 FNYEAQ (reference sequence). The CDR3 coding sequence is TGTGCCAGCAGCTCGGACTTTCAAGAGACCCAGTACTTC. Amino acids: CASSSDFQETQYF.

Ten or more counts support this clonotype. This chain links TRBV2 with TRBJ2-5, with no clear D. Between the trimmed V and J ends, which lost 7 bases and 0 bases, there was a span of 12 bases. This CDR3 has 14 amino acids. Germline assignment: CDR1 SNHLY and CDR2 FYNNEI. In DNA form, the CDR3 reads TGTGCCAGCAAGGATTCGGCGGACCAAGAGACCCAGTACTTC. It specifies CASKDSADQETQYF. Using reference TRBV2 and TRBJ2-5 for the parts outside the CDR3, the full variable domain is EPEVTQTPSHQVTQMGQEVILRCVPISNHLYFYWYRQILGQKVEFLVSFYNNEISEKSEIFDDQFSVERPDGSNFTLKIRSTKLEDSAMYFCASKDSADQETQYFGPGTRLLVL.

The V and J genes are TRBV29-1 and TRBJ2-6; D unresolved. The germline gives CDR1 SQVTM, CDR2 ANQGSEA. The length of the CDR3 is 11 residues. The V end was cut by 4 bases, the J end by 7 bases, with 5 bases between. The CDR3 DNA reads TGCAGCGTTGTGGAAGCCAACGTCCTGACTTTC. Protein product: CSVVEANVLTF.

This clonotype was counted ten times or more. V and J are TRBV7-2 and TRBJ2-6; D not certain. The CDR3 loop spans 16 amino acids. The V gene lost 2 bases and the J gene lost 1 base, with 9 bases spanning the gap. Per the germline V gene, CDR1 is SGHTA and CDR2 is FQGNSA. The CDR3 reads CASSLIVGSGANVLTF. CDR3 DNA: TGTGCCAGCAGCTTAATCGTCGGATCTGGGGCCAACGTCCTGACTTTC.

The table lists this clonotype with many counts. The V and J genes are TRBV16 and TRBJ1-1, with D uncertain. Germline values: CDR1 KGHSY, CDR2 FQNENV. The CDR3 consists of 13 residues. V shed 4 bases and J shed 6 bases, with 12 bases lying between them. In nucleotides, the CDR3 is TGTGCCAGCAGCCCAGACATGGGCTCTGAAGCTTTCTTT. Its translation: CASSPDMGSEAFF.